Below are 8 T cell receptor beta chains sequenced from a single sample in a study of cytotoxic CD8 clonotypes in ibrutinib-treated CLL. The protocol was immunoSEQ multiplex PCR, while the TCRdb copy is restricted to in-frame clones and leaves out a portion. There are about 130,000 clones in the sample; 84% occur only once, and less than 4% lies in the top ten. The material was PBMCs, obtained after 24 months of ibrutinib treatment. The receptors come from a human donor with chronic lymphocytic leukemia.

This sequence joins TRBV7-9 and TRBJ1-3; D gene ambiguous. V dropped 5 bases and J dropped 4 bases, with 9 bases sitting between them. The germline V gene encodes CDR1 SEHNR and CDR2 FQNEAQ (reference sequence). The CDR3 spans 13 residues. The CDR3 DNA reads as TGTGCCAGCAGCGAGAGCGGGGGAAACACCATATATTTT. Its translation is CASSESGGNTIYF.

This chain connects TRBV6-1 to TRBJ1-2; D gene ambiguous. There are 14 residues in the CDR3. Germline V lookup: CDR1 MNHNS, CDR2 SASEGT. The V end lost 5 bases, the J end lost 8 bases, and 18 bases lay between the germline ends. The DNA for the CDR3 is TGTGCCAGCAGTTCGGACCCTACGCTCCGAGGCTACACCTTC. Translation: CASSSDPTLRGYTF.

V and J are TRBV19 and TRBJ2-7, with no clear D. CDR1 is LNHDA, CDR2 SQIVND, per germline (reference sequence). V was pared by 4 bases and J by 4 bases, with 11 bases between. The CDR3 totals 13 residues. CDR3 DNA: TGTGCCAGTAGTACCTCATGGGTATACGAGCAGTACTTC. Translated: CASSTSWVYEQYF.

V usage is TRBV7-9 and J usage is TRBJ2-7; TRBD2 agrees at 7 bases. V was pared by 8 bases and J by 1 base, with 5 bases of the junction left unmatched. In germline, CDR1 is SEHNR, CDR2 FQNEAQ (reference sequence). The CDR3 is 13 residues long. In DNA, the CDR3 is TGTGCCAGCTTTAGGGAGGGGTCCTACGAGCAGTACTTC. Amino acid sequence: CASFREGSYEQYF.

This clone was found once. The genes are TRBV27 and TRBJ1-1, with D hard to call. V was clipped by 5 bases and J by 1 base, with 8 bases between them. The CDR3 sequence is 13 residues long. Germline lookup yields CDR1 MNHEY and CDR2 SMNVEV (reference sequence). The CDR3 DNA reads TGTGCCAGCAGTCCCGGGTGGAACACTGAAGCTTTCTTT. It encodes CASSPGWNTEAFF.

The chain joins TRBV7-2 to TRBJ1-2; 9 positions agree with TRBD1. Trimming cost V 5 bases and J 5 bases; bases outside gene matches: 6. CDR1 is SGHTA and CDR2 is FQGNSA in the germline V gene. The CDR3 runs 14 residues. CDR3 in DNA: TGTGCCAGCAGCAGTACAGGGGGCGTATATGGCTACACCTTC. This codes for CASSSTGGVYGYTF.

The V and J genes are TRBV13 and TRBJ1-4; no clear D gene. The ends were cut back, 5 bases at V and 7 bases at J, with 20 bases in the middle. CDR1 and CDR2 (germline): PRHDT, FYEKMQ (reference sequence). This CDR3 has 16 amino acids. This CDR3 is CASSPINAREGEKLFF. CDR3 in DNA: TGTGCCAGCAGCCCAATCAATGCGCGGGAGGGTGAAAAACTGTTTTTT.

CDR3 DNA sequence: TGTGCCAGCAGTTACGGGAGTCTCCAGTTCTTC. Its protein is CASSYGSLQFF. The rearrangement links TRBV6-5 to TRBJ2-1; a possible D gene is TRBD2 (5 bases). The germline V and J ends were trimmed by 2 bases and 13 bases, with 9 bases remaining between them. Germline V gene lookup returns CDR1 MNHEY and CDR2 SVGAGI. This CDR3 comprises 11 residues.